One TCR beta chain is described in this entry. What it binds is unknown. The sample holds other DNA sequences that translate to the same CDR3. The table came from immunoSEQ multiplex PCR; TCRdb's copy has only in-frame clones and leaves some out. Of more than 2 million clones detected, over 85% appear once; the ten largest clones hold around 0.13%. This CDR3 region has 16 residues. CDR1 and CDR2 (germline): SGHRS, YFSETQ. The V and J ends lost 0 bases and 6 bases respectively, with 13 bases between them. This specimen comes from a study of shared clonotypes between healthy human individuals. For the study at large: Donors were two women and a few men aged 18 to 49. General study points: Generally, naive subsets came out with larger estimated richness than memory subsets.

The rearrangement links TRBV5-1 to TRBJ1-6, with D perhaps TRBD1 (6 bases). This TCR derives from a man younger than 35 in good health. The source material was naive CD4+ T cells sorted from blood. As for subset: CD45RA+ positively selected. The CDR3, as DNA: TGCGCCAGCAGCTTGGAGGGGGGAGTAGGTAATTCACCCCTCCACTTT. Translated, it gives CASSLEGGVGNSPLHF.